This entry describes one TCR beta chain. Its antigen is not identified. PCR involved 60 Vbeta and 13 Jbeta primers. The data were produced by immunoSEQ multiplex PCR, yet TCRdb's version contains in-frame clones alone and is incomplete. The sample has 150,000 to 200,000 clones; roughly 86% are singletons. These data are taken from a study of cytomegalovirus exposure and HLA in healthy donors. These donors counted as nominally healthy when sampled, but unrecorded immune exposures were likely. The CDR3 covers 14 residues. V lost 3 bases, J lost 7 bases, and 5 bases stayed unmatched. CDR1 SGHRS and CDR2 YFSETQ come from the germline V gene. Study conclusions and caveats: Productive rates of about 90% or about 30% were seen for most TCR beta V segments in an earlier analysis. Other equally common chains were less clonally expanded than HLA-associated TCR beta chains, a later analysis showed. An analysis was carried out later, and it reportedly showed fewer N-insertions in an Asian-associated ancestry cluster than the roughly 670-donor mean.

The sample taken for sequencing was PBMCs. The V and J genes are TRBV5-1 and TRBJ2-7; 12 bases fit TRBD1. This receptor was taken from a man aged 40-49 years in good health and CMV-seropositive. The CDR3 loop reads CASSSGQGAKEQYF. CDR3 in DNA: TGCGCCAGCAGCTCGGGACAGGGGGCGAAGGAGCAGTACTTC.